This T cell receptor beta chain is drawn from a study of technical replicates of blood from a few donors. Germline CDR1 MNHEY, CDR2 SMNVEV (reference sequence). This CDR3 region has 14 residues. The V and J ends lost 5 bases and 4 bases respectively, with 15 bases between them. The repertoire was sequenced with immunoSEQ multiplex PCR; TCRdb's copy has only in-frame clones and lacks some. The sample includes 65,000 to 80,000 clones, approximately 98% of them seen just once. Specimen: T cells isolated from PBMCs. The genes are TRBV27 and TRBJ2-7; no definite D call. This clonotype was sampled from a human donor in good health. The CDR3 here is CASSPRSFGYEQYF. CDR3 DNA sequence: TGTGCCAGCAGTCCTCGGAGCTTTGGGTACGAGCAGTACTTC.